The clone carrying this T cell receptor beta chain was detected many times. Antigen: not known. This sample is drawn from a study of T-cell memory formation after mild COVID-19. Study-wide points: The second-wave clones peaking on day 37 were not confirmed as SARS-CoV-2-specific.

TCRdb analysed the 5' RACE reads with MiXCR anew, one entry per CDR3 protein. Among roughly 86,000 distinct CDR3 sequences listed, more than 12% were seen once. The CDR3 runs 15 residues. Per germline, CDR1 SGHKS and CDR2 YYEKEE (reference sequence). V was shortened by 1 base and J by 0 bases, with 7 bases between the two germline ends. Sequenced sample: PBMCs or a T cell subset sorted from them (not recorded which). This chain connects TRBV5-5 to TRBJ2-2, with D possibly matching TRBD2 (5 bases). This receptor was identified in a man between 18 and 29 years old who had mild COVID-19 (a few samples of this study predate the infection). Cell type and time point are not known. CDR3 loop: CASSLRGANTGELFF. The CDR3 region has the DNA TGTGCCAGCAGCTTGCGGGGAGCGAACACCGGGGAGCTGTTTTTT.